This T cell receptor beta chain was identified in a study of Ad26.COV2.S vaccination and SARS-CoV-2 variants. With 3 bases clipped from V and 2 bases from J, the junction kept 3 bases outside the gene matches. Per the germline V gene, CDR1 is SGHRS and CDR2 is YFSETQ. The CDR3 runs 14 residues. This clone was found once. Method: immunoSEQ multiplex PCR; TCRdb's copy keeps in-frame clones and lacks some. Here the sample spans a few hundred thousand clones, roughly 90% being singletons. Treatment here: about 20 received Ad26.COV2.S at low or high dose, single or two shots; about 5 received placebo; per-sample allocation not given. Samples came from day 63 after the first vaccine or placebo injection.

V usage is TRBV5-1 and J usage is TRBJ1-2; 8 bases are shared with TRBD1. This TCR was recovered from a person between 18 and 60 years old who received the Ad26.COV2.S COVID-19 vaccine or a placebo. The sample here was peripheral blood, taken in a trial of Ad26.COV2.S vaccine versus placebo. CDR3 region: CASSSGGGNYGYTF. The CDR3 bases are TGCGCCAGCAGCTCAGGGGGCGGCAACTATGGCTACACCTTC.